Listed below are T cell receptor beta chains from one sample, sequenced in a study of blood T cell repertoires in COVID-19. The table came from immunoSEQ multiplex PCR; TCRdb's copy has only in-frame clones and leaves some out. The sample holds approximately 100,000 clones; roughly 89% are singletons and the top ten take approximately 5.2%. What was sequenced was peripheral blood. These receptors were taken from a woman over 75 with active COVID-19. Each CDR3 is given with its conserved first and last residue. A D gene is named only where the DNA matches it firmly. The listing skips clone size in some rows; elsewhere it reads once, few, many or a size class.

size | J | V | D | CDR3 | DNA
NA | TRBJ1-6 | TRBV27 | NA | CASSLKPPLTHYNSPLHF | TGTGCCAGCAGTTTAAAACCCCCCCTGACACACTATAATTCACCCCTCCACTTT
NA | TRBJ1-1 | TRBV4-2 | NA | CASSQRPRGIGTEAFF | TGTGCCAGCAGCCAACGCCCCCGGGGGATTGGCACTGAAGCTTTCTTT
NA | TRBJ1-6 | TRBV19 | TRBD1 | CASSTTDRAYNSPLHF | TGTGCCAGTAGTACCACGGACAGGGCCTATAATTCACCCCTCCACTTT
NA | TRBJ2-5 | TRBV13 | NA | CASSFSGTQYF | TGTGCCAGCAGCTTCAGTGGGACCCAGTACTTC
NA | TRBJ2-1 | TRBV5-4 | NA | CASSLGDFTYNEQFF | TGTGCCAGCAGCTTGGGAGACTTTACCTACAATGAGCAGTTCTTC
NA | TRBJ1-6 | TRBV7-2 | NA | CASSSIDNSPLHF | TGTGCCAGCAGCAGCATTGATAATTCACCCCTCCACTTT
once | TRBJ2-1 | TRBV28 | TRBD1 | CASSPHTGTGHNEQFF | TGTGCCAGCAGTCCACACACCGGGACAGGGCACAATGAGCAGTTCTTC
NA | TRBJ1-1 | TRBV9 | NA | CASSVAGLGTEAFF | TGTGCCAGCAGCGTAGCGGGTCTGGGTACTGAAGCTTTCTTT
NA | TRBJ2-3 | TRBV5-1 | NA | CASSFSGNQGADTQYF | TGCGCCAGCAGCTTTTCTGGGAACCAAGGGGCCGATACGCAGTATTTT
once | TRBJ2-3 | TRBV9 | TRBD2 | CASSVGELAGVADTQYF | TGTGCCAGCAGCGTGGGAGAACTAGCGGGAGTCGCAGATACGCAGTATTTT
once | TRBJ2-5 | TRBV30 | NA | CAWASGERQTQYF | TGTGCCTGGGCCTCAGGGGAACGACAGACCCAGTACTTC
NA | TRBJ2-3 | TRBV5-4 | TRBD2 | CASSLAGGGVTDTQYF | TGTGCCAGCAGCCTAGCGGGAGGGGGAGTCACAGATACGCAGTATTTT
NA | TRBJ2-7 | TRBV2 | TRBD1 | CASRKQGARVEQYF | TGTGCCAGCCGTAAACAGGGGGCAAGGGTCGAGCAGTACTTC
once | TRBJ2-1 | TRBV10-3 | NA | CATQSRGQTNEQFF | TGTGCCACCCAATCCCGGGGACAAACCAATGAGCAGTTCTTC
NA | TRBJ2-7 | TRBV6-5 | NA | CASSYHSSSYEQYF | TGTGCCAGCAGTTACCATAGCAGCTCCTACGAGCAGTACTTC
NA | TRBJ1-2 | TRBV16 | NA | CASSQYASTNYGYTF | TGTGCCAGCAGCCAATACGCATCTACTAACTATGGCTACACCTTC
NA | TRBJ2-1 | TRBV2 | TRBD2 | CASSVGEGNEQFF | TGTGCCAGCAGTGTGGGGGAGGGCAATGAGCAGTTCTTC
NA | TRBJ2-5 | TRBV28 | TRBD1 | CASSRPGQQQETQYF | TGTGCCAGCAGTCGACCGGGACAGCAACAAGAGACCCAGTACTTC
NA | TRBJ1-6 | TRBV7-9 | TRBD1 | CASDNRGLLSNSPLHF | TGTGCCAGCGATAACAGGGGACTCCTAAGTAATTCACCCCTCCACTTT
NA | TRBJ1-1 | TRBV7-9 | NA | CASSQDSLEAFF | TGTGCCAGCAGCCAAGACAGCCTTGAAGCTTTCTTT
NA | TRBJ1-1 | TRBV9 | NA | CASSQQVQDTEAFF | TGTGCCAGCAGCCAGCAAGTTCAGGACACTGAAGCTTTCTTT
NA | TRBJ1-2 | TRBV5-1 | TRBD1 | CASSLGGQSMGGYTF | TGCGCCAGCAGCTTGGGGGGACAGTCCATGGGTGGCTACACCTTC
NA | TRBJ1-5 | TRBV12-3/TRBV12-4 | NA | CASSPISNQPQHF | TGTGCCAGCAGTCCAATTAGCAATCAGCCCCAGCATTTT
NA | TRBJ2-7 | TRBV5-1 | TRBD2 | CASSLGTRGEQYF | TGCGCCAGCAGCTTGGGGACTAGAGGCGAGCAGTACTTC
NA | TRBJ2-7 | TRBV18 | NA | CASSPPSRTYEQYF | TGTGCCAGCTCACCGCCTAGCAGAACCTACGAGCAGTACTTC
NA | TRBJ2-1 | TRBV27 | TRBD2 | CASSSPTSGRNNEQFF | TGTGCCAGCAGTTCTCCGACTAGCGGGAGGAATAATGAGCAGTTCTTC
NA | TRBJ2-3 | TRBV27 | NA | CASRRELPDTDTQYF | TGTGCCAGCCGTCGTGAACTTCCCGACACAGATACGCAGTATTTT
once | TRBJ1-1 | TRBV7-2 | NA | CASSYQSHTEAFF | TGTGCCAGCAGCTATCAAAGCCATACTGAAGCTTTCTTT
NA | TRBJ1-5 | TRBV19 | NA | CASSIGPRTESNQPQHF | TGTGCCAGTAGTATAGGGCCTCGGACTGAGAGCAATCAGCCCCAGCATTTT
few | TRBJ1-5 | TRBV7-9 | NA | CASSPLAGDNQPQHF | TGTGCCAGCAGCCCACTCGCAGGCGATAATCAGCCCCAGCATTTT
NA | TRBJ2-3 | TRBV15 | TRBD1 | CATSREKNRGTDTQYF | TGTGCCACCAGCAGAGAAAAGAACAGGGGGACAGATACGCAGTATTTT
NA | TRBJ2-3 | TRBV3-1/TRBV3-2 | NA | CASSPISGDGDTQYF | TGTGCCAGCAGCCCCATTTCGGGAGATGGAGATACGCAGTATTTT
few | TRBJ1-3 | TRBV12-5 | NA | CASGDLQRGGLFSGNTIYF | TGTGCTAGTGGTGACCTTCAAAGGGGCGGATTATTCTCTGGAAACACCATATATTTT
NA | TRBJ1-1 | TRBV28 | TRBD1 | CASSSHPWGQGRDRDTEAFF | TGTGCCAGCAGTTCACACCCATGGGGACAGGGGAGGGATAGGGACACTGAAGCTTTCTTT
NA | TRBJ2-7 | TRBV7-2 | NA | CASSFYRTITYEQYF | TGTGCCAGCAGCTTTTATAGGACTATTACCTACGAGCAGTACTTC
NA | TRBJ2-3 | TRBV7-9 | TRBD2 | CASSFFREGVTDTQYF | TGTGCCAGCAGCTTTTTCCGGGAGGGCGTAACAGATACGCAGTATTTT
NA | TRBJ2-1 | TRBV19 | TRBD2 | CASSAGTSGRNEQFF | TGTGCCAGTAGCGCCGGGACTAGCGGGAGAAATGAGCAGTTCTTC
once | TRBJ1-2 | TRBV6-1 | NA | CASSEAQGSFGGYTF | TGTGCCAGCAGTGAAGCCCAGGGGAGTTTCGGTGGCTACACCTTC
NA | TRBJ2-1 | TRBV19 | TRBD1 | CASSPGFGQGYFF | TGTGCCAGTAGTCCTGGTTTCGGACAGGGGTACTTCTTC
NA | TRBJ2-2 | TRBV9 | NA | CASSVRTDGAGELFF | TGTGCCAGCAGCGTAAGGACGGACGGGGCCGGGGAGCTGTTTTTT
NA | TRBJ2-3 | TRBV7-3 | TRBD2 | CASSPGLAGVGSTDTQYF | TGTGCCAGCAGCCCGGGACTAGCGGGAGTAGGGAGCACAGATACGCAGTATTTT
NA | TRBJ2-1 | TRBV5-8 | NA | CASGLGGEQFF | TGTGCCAGCGGATTAGGGGGTGAGCAGTTCTTC
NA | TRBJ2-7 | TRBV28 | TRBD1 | CASSLLGQGVYEQYF | TGTGCCAGCAGTTTATTGGGACAGGGGGTCTACGAGCAGTACTTC
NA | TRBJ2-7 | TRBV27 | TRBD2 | CASSTRLAGSILFEQYF | TGTGCCAGCAGTACTCGACTAGCCGGTTCGATTTTGTTTGAGCAGTACTTC
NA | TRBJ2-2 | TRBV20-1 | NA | CSARVHGELFF | TGCAGTGCTAGAGTCCACGGGGAGCTGTTTTTT
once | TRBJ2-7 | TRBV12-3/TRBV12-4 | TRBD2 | CASSPAGVYEQYF | TGTGCCAGCAGTCCCGCGGGGGTGTACGAGCAGTACTTC
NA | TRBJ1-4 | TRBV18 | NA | CASSPGGGRHNEKLFF | TGTGCCAGCTCACCAGGCGGGGGTCGACATAATGAAAAACTGTTTTTT
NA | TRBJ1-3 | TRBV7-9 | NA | CASSLRKPGNTIYF | TGTGCCAGCAGCTTAAGAAAGCCTGGAAACACCATATATTTT
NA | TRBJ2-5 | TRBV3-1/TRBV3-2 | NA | CASSPKAGTETQYF | TGTGCCAGCAGCCCCAAGGCAGGAACTGAGACCCAGTACTTC
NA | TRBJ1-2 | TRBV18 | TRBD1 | CASSPQGESNYGYTF | TGTGCCAGCTCACCCCAGGGGGAATCTAACTATGGCTACACCTTC
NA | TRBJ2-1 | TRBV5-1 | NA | CASRSGDEQFF | TGCGCCAGCAGGTCCGGAGATGAGCAGTTCTTC
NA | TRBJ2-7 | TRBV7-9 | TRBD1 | CASSLPGGGYEQYF | TGTGCCAGCAGCTTACCAGGGGGCGGGTACGAGCAGTACTTC
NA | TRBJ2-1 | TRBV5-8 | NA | CASTWEFPYNEQFF | TGTGCCAGCACCTGGGAGTTCCCTTACAATGAGCAGTTCTTC
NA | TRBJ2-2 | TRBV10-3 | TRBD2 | CAIRGSGKDGELFF | TGTGCCATCAGGGGGAGCGGGAAGGACGGGGAGCTGTTTTTT
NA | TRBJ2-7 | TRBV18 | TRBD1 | CASSPGTGKDEQYF | TGTGCCAGCTCACCAGGGACAGGGAAGGACGAGCAGTACTTC
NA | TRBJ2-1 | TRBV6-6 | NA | CASRASPDYNEQFF | TGTGCCAGCAGAGCGAGCCCCGACTACAATGAGCAGTTCTTC
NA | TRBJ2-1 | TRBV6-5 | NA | CASRTKTGFHNEQFF | TGTGCCAGCAGGACGAAAACAGGGTTCCACAATGAGCAGTTCTTC
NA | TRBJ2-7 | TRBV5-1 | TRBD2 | CASSVETGTRYEQYF | TGCGCCAGCAGCGTTGAAACCGGGACTAGATACGAGCAGTACTTC
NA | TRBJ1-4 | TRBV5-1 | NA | CASSLSATNEKLFF | TGCGCCAGCAGCCTAAGTGCAACTAATGAAAAACTGTTTTTT
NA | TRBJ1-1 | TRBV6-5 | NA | CASSYRDKQVNTEAFF | TGTGCCAGCAGTTACCGGGACAAACAGGTGAACACTGAAGCTTTCTTT